The 21 T cell receptor beta chains listed next were all sequenced from one sample in a study of CD4+ T cells in melanoma. Clones were sequenced by immunoSEQ multiplex PCR, and TCRdb holds only the in-frame ones, with some missing. The sample shows 140,000 or so clones, around nine tenths of them seen only once. The receptors were sampled from a human donor with melanoma.

V gene TRBV2 combines with J gene TRBJ2-1; possible D gene TRBD1, 5 bases. CDR3 length: 12 amino acids. Germline CDR1 is SNHLY and CDR2 is FYNNEI. V gave up 7 bases and J gave up 7 bases, with 11 bases separating them. The CDR3 DNA reads as TGTGCCAGCACGCAGGGTTATAATGAGCAGTTCTTC. It is translated as CASTQGYNEQFF. Full variable domain (missing parts from reference TRBV2 and TRBJ2-1): EPEVTQTPSHQVTQMGQEVILRCVPISNHLYFYWYRQILGQKVEFLVSFYNNEISEKSEIFDDQFSVERPDGSNFTLKIRSTKLEDSAMYFCASTQGYNEQFFGPGTRLTVL.

The chain joins TRBV2 to TRBJ1-5; no clear D. The CDR3 is 13 residues long. Germline V gene data show CDR1 as SNHLY and CDR2 as FYNNEI. V gave up 8 bases and J gave up 3 bases, with 11 bases separating them. Here the CDR3 reads CASLSDSNQPQHF. The CDR3 DNA follows: TGTGCCAGCCTATCAGACTCCAATCAGCCCCAGCATTTT.

This chain connects TRBV18 to TRBJ2-7; D possibly uses TRBD1 or TRBD2 (5 bases each). Germline V gives CDR1 KGHSH, CDR2 LQKENI. With 6 bases removed from V and 5 bases from J, the gap between germline ends came to 14 bases. The CDR3 sequence is 13 residues long. CDR3 region: CASSPPGTDEQYF. For the CDR3, the DNA is TGTGCCAGCTCCCCGCCGGGGACCGACGAGCAGTACTTC.

This clone was counted between two and nine times. The V gene is TRBV7-8, the J gene TRBJ2-3; 8 bases map to TRBD2. This CDR3 comprises 20 residues. Looked up from germline, CDR1 is SGHVS and CDR2 is FQNEAQ. The junction had 16 bases not matched to a gene; V was cut back by 1 base and J by 1 base. DNA of the CDR3: TGTGCCAGCAGCTTAGGCCTAGCGGGTCGTCGAACCTTTGGCACAGATACGCAGTATTTT. Translated: CASSLGLAGRRTFGTDTQYF.

The chain employs TRBV12-2 and TRBJ2-1; the D call of TRBD2 is as the table states it, not checked on the DNA. TRBV12-2 is flagged as a pseudogene. The CDR3 covers 20 residues. CDR3 in amino acids: CASRSTSGVLPTGLRNEQFF. CDR3 sequence (DNA): TGTGCAAGTCGTTCGACTAGCGGGGTCCTTCCGACGGGGCTACGGAATGAGCAGTTCTTC.

The CDR3 loop is CASSILDRSRGAFF. In DNA, the CDR3 is TGTGCCAGCAGCATCCTCGACAGGTCCCGGGGGGCTTTCTTT. The rearrangement uses TRBV7-9 and TRBJ1-1; weak D call: TRBD1 (6 bases). V was clipped by 5 bases and J by 11 bases, with 21 bases between them. CDR1 SEHNR and CDR2 FQNEAQ come from the germline V gene (reference sequence). The CDR3 runs to 14 residues.

This sequence joins TRBV6-5 and TRBJ1-1, with D uncertain. The CDR3 consists of 13 residues. Between the trimmed V and J ends, which lost 8 bases and 1 base, there was a span of 11 bases. Germline values: CDR1 MNHEY, CDR2 SVGAGI. The CDR3 nucleotides are TGTGCCAGCCGCTACCGAGAGAACACTGAAGCTTTCTTT. Translation: CASRYRENTEAFF.

This clone occurred a few times. The chain has TRBV4-1 and TRBJ1-2, with D maybe TRBD1 (6 bases). V was trimmed by 3 bases and J by 8 bases, leaving 16 bases between them. Per germline, CDR1 MGHRA and CDR2 YSYEKL. The CDR3 covers 14 residues. CDR3 in DNA: TGCGCCAGCAGCCAGCTGACAGGCCAGCGAGGCTACACCTTC. Encoded protein: CASSQLTGQRGYTF.

This clone was observed a single time. The chain is built from TRBV5-4 and TRBJ1-1; TRBD1 might be the D (6 bases). Germline lookup yields CDR1 SGHNT and CDR2 YYREEE (reference sequence). This CDR3 is built from 14 residues. Trimming shortened V by 5 bases and J by 1 base, and 12 bases separated the two germline ends. The CDR3 loop reads CASSLDRSNTEAFF. CDR3 nucleotides: TGTGCCAGCAGTCTCGACAGGTCGAACACTGAAGCTTTCTTT.

V usage is TRBV30 and J usage is TRBJ2-7; D is tentatively TRBD1 or TRBD2 (6 bases each). The germline V and J ends were trimmed by 1 base and 2 bases, with 12 bases remaining between them. Looked up from germline, CDR1 is GTSNPN and CDR2 is SVGIG (reference sequence). The CDR3 contains 14 residues. CDR3 in amino acids: CAWSGGAGAYEQYF. The DNA of the CDR3 is TGTGCCTGGAGTGGCGGGGCAGGGGCCTACGAGCAGTACTTC.

The V and J genes are TRBV10-2 and TRBJ2-1, with D uncertain. The CDR3 runs 15 residues. Germline CDR1 WSHSY, CDR2 SAAADI. Trimming removed 4 bases at V and 4 bases at J, with 14 bases between. CDR3 in DNA: TGCGCCAGCAGTGCCGTCTCGGCCGAATACAATGAGCAGTTCTTC. Protein sequence: CASSAVSAEYNEQFF.

The chain is built from TRBV19 and TRBJ2-3; 7 bases fit TRBD1. V was clipped by 7 bases and J by 4 bases; unmatched bases: 8. This CDR3 is built from 14 residues. Per the germline V gene, CDR1 is LNHDA and CDR2 is SQIVND (reference sequence). The CDR3 DNA follows: TGTGCCAGTATGGGGGTTGACAGGGCAGATACGCAGTATTTT. It encodes CASMGVDRADTQYF.

The rearrangement links TRBV5-1 to TRBJ2-3, with 9 bases matching TRBD2. The CDR3 totals 15 residues. The germline gives CDR1 SGHRS, CDR2 YFSETQ. Germline trimming cut 0 bases from V and 6 bases from J; bases unmatched to any gene: 5. The DNA for the CDR3 is TGCGCCAGCAGCTTGGAGCGGGGGGACAGCGATACGCAGTATTTT. Translation: CASSLERGDSDTQYF.

This clone was seen only once. The chain has TRBV30 and TRBJ1-1; weak D call: TRBD1 (5 bases). Deletions cut 2 bases from V and 4 bases from J, with 11 bases between. The CDR3 loop spans 13 amino acids. Germline V gene lookup returns CDR1 GTSNPN and CDR2 SVGIG (reference sequence). CDR3 amino acids: CAWSHQGITEAFF. For the CDR3, the DNA is TGTGCCTGGAGTCATCAGGGAATCACTGAAGCTTTCTTT.

The J gene is TRBJ2-5, the V gene TRBV2; D gene unclear. V gave up 6 bases and J gave up 4 bases, with 9 bases separating them. The CDR3 sequence is 12 residues long. The germline gives CDR1 SNHLY, CDR2 FYNNEI. CDR3 in DNA: TGTGCCAGCAGCCCGATGGGAGAGACCCAGTACTTC. Amino acid sequence: CASSPMGETQYF.

This chain uses TRBV5-1 with TRBJ1-1, with no clear D. This CDR3 has 13 residues. CDR1 is SGHRS and CDR2 is YFSETQ in the germline V gene. With 0 bases removed from V and 8 bases from J, the gap between germline ends came to 11 bases. The CDR3 bases are TGCGCCAGCAGCTTGGTTGGGTCAGCCGAAGCTTTCTTT. This translates into CASSLVGSAEAFF.

The chain recombines TRBV5-1 with TRBJ2-5; no clear D. This CDR3 contains 14 residues. Trimming cost V 6 bases and J 1 base, with 13 bases left between them. Germline V CDR1 and CDR2: SGHRS, YFSETQ. The chain's CDR3 is CASTEMGSQETQYF. CDR3 in DNA: TGCGCCAGCACGGAGATGGGCAGCCAAGAGACCCAGTACTTC.

This clone was counted only a few times. V usage is TRBV30 and J usage is TRBJ2-3; D uncertain. V dropped 3 bases and J dropped 4 bases, with 14 bases sitting between them. This CDR3 contains 14 residues. Germline CDR1 and CDR2: GTSNPN and SVGIG (reference sequence). The CDR3 sequence: CAWRRSPDADTQYF. CDR3 coding DNA: TGTGCCTGGAGAAGGTCCCCGGACGCAGATACGCAGTATTTT.

The chain recombines TRBV18 with TRBJ2-1; tentatively, D is TRBD2 (6 bases). The CDR3 sequence is 15 residues long. Germline V gives CDR1 KGHSH, CDR2 LQKENI. V lost 5 bases and J lost 10, with 21 bases in between. CDR3 DNA sequence: TGTGCCAGCTCATCAGTACTAGCCGCCCGGGGGGAGCAGTTCTTC. This translates into CASSSVLAARGEQFF.

The chain employs TRBV7-3 and TRBJ2-5; 9 nucleotides line up with TRBD1. Per germline, CDR1 SGHTA and CDR2 FQGTGA. The J segment lost 4 bases and the V segment lost 5 bases, leaving 2 bases of the junction unmatched. The CDR3 is 13 residues long. This chain's CDR3 is CASSQTGGETQYF. The DNA for the CDR3 is TGTGCCAGCAGCCAGACAGGGGGAGAGACCCAGTACTTC. Drawing the rest from reference TRBV7-3 and TRBJ2-5, the complete variable domain is GAGVSQTPSNKVTEKGKYVELRCDPISGHTALYWYRQSLGQGPEFLIYFQGTGAADDSGLPNDRFFAVRPEGSVSTLKIQRTERGDSAVYLCASSQTGGETQYFGPGTRLLVL.

The CDR3 sequence is CASRTANSPLHF. The DNA for the CDR3 is TGTGCCAGCAGAACAGCTAATTCACCCCTCCACTTT. This chain connects TRBV27 to TRBJ1-6, with D unresolved. Germline values: CDR1 MNHEY, CDR2 SMNVEV (reference sequence). Trimming took 6 bases from V and 6 from J, leaving 6 bases between them. The CDR3 spans 12 residues.